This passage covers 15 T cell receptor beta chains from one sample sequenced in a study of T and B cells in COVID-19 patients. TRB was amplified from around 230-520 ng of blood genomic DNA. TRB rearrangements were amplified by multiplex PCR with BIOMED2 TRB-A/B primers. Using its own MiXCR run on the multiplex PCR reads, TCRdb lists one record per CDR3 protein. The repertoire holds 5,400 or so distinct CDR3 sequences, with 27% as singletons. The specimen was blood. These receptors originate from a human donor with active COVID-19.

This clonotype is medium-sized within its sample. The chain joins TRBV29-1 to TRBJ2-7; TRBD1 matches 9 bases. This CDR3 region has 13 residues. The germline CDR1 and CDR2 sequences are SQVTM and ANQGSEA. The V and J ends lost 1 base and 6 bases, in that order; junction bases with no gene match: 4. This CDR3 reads CSVEVQGAGEQYF. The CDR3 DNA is TGCAGCGTTGAAGTACAGGGGGCCGGCGAGCAGTACTTC.

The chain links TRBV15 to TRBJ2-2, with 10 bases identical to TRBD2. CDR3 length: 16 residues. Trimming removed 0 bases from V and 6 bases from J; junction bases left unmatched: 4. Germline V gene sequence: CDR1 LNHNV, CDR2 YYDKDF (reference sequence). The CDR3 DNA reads TGTGCCACCAGCAGAGATAAAGCGGGGGGGCCCGGGGAGCTGTTTTTT. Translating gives CATSRDKAGGPGELFF.

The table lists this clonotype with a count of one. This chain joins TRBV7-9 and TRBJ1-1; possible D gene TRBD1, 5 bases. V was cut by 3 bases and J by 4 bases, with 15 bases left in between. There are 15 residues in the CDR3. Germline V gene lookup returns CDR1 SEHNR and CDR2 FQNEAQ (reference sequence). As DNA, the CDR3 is TGTGCCAGCAGCTTTCTGGGGCAAATCGGCACTGAAGCTTTCTTT. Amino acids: CASSFLGQIGTEAFF.

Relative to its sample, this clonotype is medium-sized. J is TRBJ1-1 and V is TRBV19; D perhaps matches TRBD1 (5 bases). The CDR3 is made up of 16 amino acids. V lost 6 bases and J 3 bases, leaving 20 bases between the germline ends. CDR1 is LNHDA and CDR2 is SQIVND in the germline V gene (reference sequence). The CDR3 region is CASRELLRVEDTEAFF. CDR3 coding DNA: TGTGCCAGTAGAGAGCTTCTCAGGGTAGAGGACACTGAAGCTTTCTTT.

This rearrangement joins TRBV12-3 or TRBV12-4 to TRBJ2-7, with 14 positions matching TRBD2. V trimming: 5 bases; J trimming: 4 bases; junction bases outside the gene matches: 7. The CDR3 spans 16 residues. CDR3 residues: CASSPGLAGGRYEQYF. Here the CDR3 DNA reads TGTGCCAGCAGTCCCGGACTAGCGGGAGGACGGTACGAGCAGTACTTC.

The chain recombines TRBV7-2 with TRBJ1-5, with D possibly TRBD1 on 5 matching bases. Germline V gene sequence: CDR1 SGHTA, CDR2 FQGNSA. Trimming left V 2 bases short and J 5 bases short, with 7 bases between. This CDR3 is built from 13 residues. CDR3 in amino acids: CASSLWGYQPQHF. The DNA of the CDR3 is TGTGCCAGCAGCTTATGGGGGTATCAGCCCCAGCATTTT.

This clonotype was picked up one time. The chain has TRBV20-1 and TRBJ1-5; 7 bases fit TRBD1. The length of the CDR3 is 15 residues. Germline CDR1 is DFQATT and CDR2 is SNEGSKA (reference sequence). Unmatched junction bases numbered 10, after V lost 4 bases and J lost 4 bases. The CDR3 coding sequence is TGCAGTGCTAACCTCGAACAGGGGACTAATCAGCCCCAGCATTTT. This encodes CSANLEQGTNQPQHF.

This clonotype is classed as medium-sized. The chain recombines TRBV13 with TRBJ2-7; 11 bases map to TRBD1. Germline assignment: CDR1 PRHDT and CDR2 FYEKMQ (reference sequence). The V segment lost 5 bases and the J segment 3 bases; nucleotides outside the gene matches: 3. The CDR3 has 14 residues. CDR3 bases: TGTGCCAGCAGCCCCGGGACAGGGGGCTACGAGCAGTACTTC. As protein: CASSPGTGGYEQYF.

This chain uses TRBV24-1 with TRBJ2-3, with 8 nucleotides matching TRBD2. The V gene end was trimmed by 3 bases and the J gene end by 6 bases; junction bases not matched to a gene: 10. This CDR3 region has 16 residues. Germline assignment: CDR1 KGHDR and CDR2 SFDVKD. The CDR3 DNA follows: TGTGCCACCAGTGATCCCACCCCGGGGGGGGTGGATACGCAGTATTTT. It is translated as CATSDPTPGGVDTQYF.

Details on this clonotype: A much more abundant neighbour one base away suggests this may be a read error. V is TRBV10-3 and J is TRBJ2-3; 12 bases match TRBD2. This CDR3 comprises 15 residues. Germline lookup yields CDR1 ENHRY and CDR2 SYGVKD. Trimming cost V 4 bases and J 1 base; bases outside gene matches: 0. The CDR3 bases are TGTGCCATCAGTGGACTAGCGGGGGGCACAGATACGCAGTATTTT. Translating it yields CAISGLAGGTDTQYF.

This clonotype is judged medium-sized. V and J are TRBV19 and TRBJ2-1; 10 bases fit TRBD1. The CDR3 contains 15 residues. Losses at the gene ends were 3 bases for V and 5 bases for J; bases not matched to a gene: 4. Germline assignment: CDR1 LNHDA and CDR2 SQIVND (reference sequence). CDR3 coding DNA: TGTGCCAGTAGTATTGACAGGGGGCTTGACAATGAGCAGTTCTTC. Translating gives CASSIDRGLDNEQFF.

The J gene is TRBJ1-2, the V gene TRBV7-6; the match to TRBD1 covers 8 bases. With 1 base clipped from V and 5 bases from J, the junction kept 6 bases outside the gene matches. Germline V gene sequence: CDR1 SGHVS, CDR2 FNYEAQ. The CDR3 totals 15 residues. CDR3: CASSLDTGGSYGYTF. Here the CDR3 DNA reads TGTGCCAGCAGCTTAGATACAGGGGGGTCTTATGGCTACACCTTC.

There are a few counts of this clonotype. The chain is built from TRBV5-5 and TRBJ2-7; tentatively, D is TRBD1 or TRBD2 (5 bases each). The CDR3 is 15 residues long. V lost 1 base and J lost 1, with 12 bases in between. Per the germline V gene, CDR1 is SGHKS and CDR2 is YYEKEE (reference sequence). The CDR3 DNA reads TGTGCCAGCAGCTTGTTTGGGACCGCGTCCTACGAGCAGTACTTC. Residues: CASSLFGTASYEQYF. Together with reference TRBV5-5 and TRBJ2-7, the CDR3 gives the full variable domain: DAGVTQSPTHLIKTRGQQVTLRCSPISGHKSVSWYQQVLGQGPQFIFQYYEKEERGRGNFPDRFSARQFPNYSSELNVNALLLGDSALYLCASSLFGTASYEQYFGPGTRLTVT.

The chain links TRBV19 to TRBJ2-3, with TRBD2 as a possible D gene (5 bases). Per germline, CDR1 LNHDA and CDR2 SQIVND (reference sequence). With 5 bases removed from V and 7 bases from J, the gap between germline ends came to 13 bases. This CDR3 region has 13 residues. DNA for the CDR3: TGTGCCAGTAGTCTTTCCCGGGATTATACGCAGTATTTT. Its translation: CASSLSRDYTQYF. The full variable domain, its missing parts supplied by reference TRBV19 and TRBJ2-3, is DGGITQSPKYLFRKEGQNVTLSCEQNLNHDAMYWYRQDPGQGLRLIYYSQIVNDFQKGDIAEGYSVSREKKESFPLTVTSAQKNPTAFYLCASSLSRDYTQYFGPGTRLTVL.

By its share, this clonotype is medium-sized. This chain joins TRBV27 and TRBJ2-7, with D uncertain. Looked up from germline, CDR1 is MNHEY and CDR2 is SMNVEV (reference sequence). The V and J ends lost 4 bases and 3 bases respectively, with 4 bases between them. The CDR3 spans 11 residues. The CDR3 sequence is CASSSYYEQYF. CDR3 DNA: TGTGCCAGCAGTTCTTACTACGAGCAGTACTTC.